This section outlines one T cell receptor beta chain sequence together with its context. Its antigen is not identified. These data are taken from a study of radiation and T cells in renal cell carcinoma. For the study at large: Nephrectomy followed 15 Gy stereotactic body radiation by 4 weeks.

Sequenced by immunoSEQ multiplex PCR; TCRdb stores in-frame clones only, minus some. The sample includes roughly 130,000 clones, roughly 84% of them seen just once. The V gene's germline CDR1 is LGHNA and CDR2 YSLEER. This CDR3 contains 15 residues. Trimming removed 4 bases from V and 2 bases from J, with 14 bases in between. Points from the study as a whole: Top tumor clonotypes rose in blood 2 weeks post-radiation, then contracted. Without pretreatment biopsies, baseline tumor clonotype presence was undetermined.

The time point was: baseline pretreatment blood. Treatment defined: 15 Gy SBRT to primary tumor, nephrectomy 4 weeks later. Source: blood, taken from a patient whose treatment included radiotherapy and nephrectomy. The TCR sequence derives from a woman aged 45 to 65 with renal cell carcinoma. The chain uses TRBV4-3 and TRBJ2-5; maybe TRBD1 (5 bases). The CDR3 sequence is CASSLQTGVQETQYF. The DNA of the CDR3 is TGCGCCAGCAGCCTGCAAACAGGAGTACAAGAGACCCAGTACTTC.